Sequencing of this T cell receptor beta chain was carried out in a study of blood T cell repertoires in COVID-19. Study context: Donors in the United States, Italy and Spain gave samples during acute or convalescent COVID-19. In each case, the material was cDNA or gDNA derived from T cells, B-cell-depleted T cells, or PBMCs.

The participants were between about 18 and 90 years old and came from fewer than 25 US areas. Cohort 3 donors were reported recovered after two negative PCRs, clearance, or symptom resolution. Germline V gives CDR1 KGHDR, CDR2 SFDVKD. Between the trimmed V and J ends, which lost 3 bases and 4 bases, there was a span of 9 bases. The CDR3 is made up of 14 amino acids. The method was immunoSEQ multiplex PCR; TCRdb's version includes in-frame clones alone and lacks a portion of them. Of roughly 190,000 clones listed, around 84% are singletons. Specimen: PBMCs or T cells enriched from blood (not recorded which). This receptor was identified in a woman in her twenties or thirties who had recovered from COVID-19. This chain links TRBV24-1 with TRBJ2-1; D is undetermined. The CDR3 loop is CATSDPPPYNEQFF. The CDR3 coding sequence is TGTGCCACCAGTGATCCCCCTCCTTACAATGAGCAGTTCTTC.